This T cell receptor (beta chain) was recorded in a study of control samples from healthy donors and cancer patients. Assay: immunoSEQ multiplex PCR; the TCRdb copy retains only in-frame clones and omits some. The sample records more than 75,000 clones, about 81% being singletons. V lost 6 bases, J lost 4 bases, and 7 bases lay in between. There are 12 residues in the CDR3. Germline V lookup: CDR1 SGHTA, CDR2 FQGNSA. The clonotype comes from a man aged 70 or older with lung cancer. The chain joins TRBV7-2 to TRBJ2-1; D ambiguous. The material sequenced was PBMCs. In DNA form, the CDR3 reads TGTGCCAGCAGGATGACTTACAATGAGCAGTTCTTC. Protein: CASRMTYNEQFF.